These T cell receptor beta chains were read from a single sample in a study of blood T cell repertoires in COVID-19. Repertoires were generated with immunoSEQ multiplex PCR, while TCRdb's copy carries only in-frame clones and drops some. The sample records hundreds of thousands of clones, approximately 89% being singletons. Sequencing was performed on PBMCs or T cells enriched from blood (not recorded which). The receptors come from a woman aged 45-65 years who had been exposed to COVID-19. Each CDR3 is given with its conserved first and last residue. D genes are given only for firm matches. Some rows have no size entry. The others give once, few or many, or a class for an expanded clone.

J gene	V gene	clone size	D gene	CDR3 DNA	CDR3 protein
TRBJ1-4	TRBV5-1	-	TRBD1	TGCGCCAGCAGCTTGCACAGGGGGAGTGAAAAACTGTTTTTT	CASSLHRGSEKLFF
TRBJ2-5	TRBV5-1	-	TRBD1	TGCGCCAGCAGGCCAGGGGGCGTAGAAGAGACCCAGTACTTC	CASRPGGVEETQYF
TRBJ1-3	TRBV2	-	-	TGTGCCAGCAATGACCGGGACACTTCTGGAAACACCATATATTTT	CASNDRDTSGNTIYF
TRBJ1-5	TRBV19	-	TRBD1	TGTGCCAGTAGAGCCGGGACAGGGGTTCTTGGGAGCAATCAGCCCCAGCATTTT	CASRAGTGVLGSNQPQHF
TRBJ2-2	TRBV28	-	-	TGTGCCAGCAGTTTTTTGTTAGGACAGAACACCGGGGAGCTGTTTTTT	CASSFLLGQNTGELFF
TRBJ1-2	TRBV28	-	-	TGTGCCAGCGGGCGGGGACGAGGCTATGGCTACACCTTC	CASGRGRGYGYTF
TRBJ2-7	TRBV7-2	-	TRBD2	TGTGCCAGCAGCTTGTCAGCTAGCGGGGGGATCTACGAGCAGTACTTC	CASSLSASGGIYEQYF
TRBJ2-3	TRBV28	-	TRBD1	TGTGCCAGCAGGGGACACCAGGGGGTGGTGGGCACAGATACGCAGTATTTT	CASRGHQGVVGTDTQYF
TRBJ1-1	TRBV2	few	TRBD1	TGTGCCAGCAGCTCTACAGGGGGCCTTGAAGCTTTCTTT	CASSSTGGLEAFF
TRBJ2-3	TRBV7-9	-	TRBD1	TGTGCCAGCAGCTTTGAACAGGGGCGCACAGATACGCAGTATTTT	CASSFEQGRTDTQYF
TRBJ2-1	TRBV7-9	-	-	TGTGCCAGCAGCTTAGCGACTAGTAGCAATGAGCAGTTCTTC	CASSLATSSNEQFF
TRBJ1-2	TRBV5-6	-	TRBD1	TGTGCCAGCAGCTCCACCCCGGACAGGGACTATGGCTACACCTTC	CASSSTPDRDYGYTF
TRBJ2-7	TRBV19	-	TRBD2	TGTGCCACCCGCGGGGCCGGGGGGTTTGGCGAGCAGTACTTC	CATRGAGGFGEQYF
TRBJ1-1	TRBV30	-	-	TGTGCCTGGAATCCGGGTGGGACTGAAGCTTTCTTT	CAWNPGGTEAFF
TRBJ2-1	TRBV24-1	-	-	TGTGCCACCAGTGATTTTCCCAGAGGTGGCTACAATGAGCAGTTCTTC	CATSDFPRGGYNEQFF
TRBJ1-5	TRBV28	few	TRBD1	TGTGCCAGCAGTTGGAGGGACAGGCGTAATCAGCCCCAGCATTTT	CASSWRDRRNQPQHF
TRBJ2-1	TRBV28	-	TRBD2	TGTGCCAGCAGGGATAGCGGGGGGGCCTACAATGAGCAGTTCTTC	CASRDSGGAYNEQFF
TRBJ1-5	TRBV28	-	TRBD1	TGTGCCAGCAGTTTTTCGGACAGGGAGTATGGGCCCCAGCATTTT	CASSFSDREYGPQHF
TRBJ1-6	TRBV25-1	-	-	TGTGCCAGCAGTGAACCTACCCGGGGGGGAGGTGATTCACCCCTCCACTTT	CASSEPTRGGGDSPLHF
TRBJ2-3	TRBV3-1/TRBV3-2	-	TRBD2	TGTGCCAGCAGCCCATTAGCGGGCTCGAGCACAGATACGCAGTATTTT	CASSPLAGSSTDTQYF
TRBJ2-7	TRBV11-2	-	-	TGTGCCAGCAGCTACCAGGCCTCCTACGAGCAGTACTTC	CASSYQASYEQYF
TRBJ1-2	TRBV3-1/TRBV3-2	-	TRBD1	TGTGCCAGCAGCCAAGATCAGGGGGCGGCCTATGGCTACACCTTC	CASSQDQGAAYGYTF
TRBJ2-1	TRBV7-9	-	TRBD2	TGTGCCAGCAGCTTACCCACTAGCGGGGGGCACGATGAGCAGTTCTTC	CASSLPTSGGHDEQFF
TRBJ2-2	TRBV5-8	-	-	TGTGCCAGCAGCTTGTCCCGGGCGGGGACCGGGGAGCTGTTTTTT	CASSLSRAGTGELFF
TRBJ2-7	TRBV28	-	TRBD1	TGTGCCAGCAGGGACAGGGGACCCTACGAGCAGTACTTC	CASRDRGPYEQYF
TRBJ2-1	TRBV3-1/TRBV3-2	-	TRBD2	TGTGCCAGCAGCCAAGAATGGACGGGGGGGCCTCTGAATGAGCAGTTCTTC	CASSQEWTGGPLNEQFF
TRBJ1-3	TRBV5-1	-	-	TGCGCCAGCAGCATAACAGGAGCGACTGGAAACACCATATATTTT	CASSITGATGNTIYF
TRBJ1-5	TRBV19	once	TRBD1	TGTGCCAGTACCGGACAGGGCTGGGGCAATCAGCCCCAGCATTTT	CASTGQGWGNQPQHF
TRBJ2-3	TRBV3-1/TRBV3-2	-	-	TGTGCCAGCAGCCAAGTTTCTAATACGCAGTATTTT	CASSQVSNTQYF
TRBJ2-7	TRBV29-1	-	-	TGCAGCGTTGAAAGGGACACCACCTACGAGCAGTACTTC	CSVERDTTYEQYF
TRBJ1-2	TRBV19	-	TRBD1	TGTGCCAGTAGACACCCGGGACAGCATAACTATGGCTACACCTTC	CASRHPGQHNYGYTF
TRBJ2-7	TRBV30	few	-	TGTGCCTGGAGTGTATCCGCCTACGAGCAGTACTTC	CAWSVSAYEQYF
TRBJ2-3	TRBV2	-	-	TGTGCCGTGCGTGTGAGCACAGATACGCAGTATTTT	CAVRVSTDTQYF
TRBJ1-2	TRBV5-1	once	-	TGCGCCAGCAGCTTGGTCCAGAACGAAGCTAACTATGGCTACACCTTC	CASSLVQNEANYGYTF
TRBJ1-2	TRBV28	-	TRBD1	TGTGCCAGCAGTTTATCCGCGGGACAGCGATCTAACTATGGCTACACCTTC	CASSLSAGQRSNYGYTF
TRBJ2-3	TRBV25-1	once	-	TGTGCCAGCAGTGAATTCGTTGGCGGGCGGGCCACAGATACGCAGTATTTT	CASSEFVGGRATDTQYF
TRBJ2-3	TRBV4-1	-	-	TGCGCCAGCAGCCAAATAGCCGGAACCACAGATACGCAGTATTTT	CASSQIAGTTDTQYF
TRBJ1-2	TRBV10-3	-	TRBD1	TGTGCCACCACGCAGGGGGCAACTAACTATGGCTACACCTTC	CATTQGATNYGYTF
TRBJ2-3	TRBV2	-	TRBD1	TGTGCCAGCAGTAGGGACAGGGGATCCACTCTCACAGATACGCAGTATTTT	CASSRDRGSTLTDTQYF
TRBJ1-3	TRBV28	-	TRBD1	TGTGCCACCCACGAGGGGGCAACAGTCGTCGGGACCATATATTTT	CATHEGATVVGTIYF
TRBJ2-7	TRBV2	-	-	TGTGCCAGCACCGAGACAACGACTACCTACGAGCAGTACTTC	CASTETTTTYEQYF